A single sample is the source of the 10 T cell receptor beta chains below, sequenced in a study of PD-1 blockade in classical Hodgkin lymphoma. Each and every patient relapsed after autologous stem cell transplantation, and patients got differing brentuximab vedotin exposure. TCRdb keeps only in-frame clones here, not all; method: immunoSEQ multiplex PCR. The sample includes just over 60,000 clones, around 88% of them seen just once. Sequencing used peripheral blood mononuclear cells (PBMCs), obtained at baseline. The source of these receptors is a human donor with classical Hodgkin lymphoma.

This rearrangement joins TRBV10-2 to TRBJ2-2; 9 nucleotides line up with TRBD2. The CDR3 sequence is 15 residues long. V shed 3 bases and J 7 bases; nucleotides not matched to a gene: 6. Germline V gene lookup returns CDR1 WSHSY and CDR2 SAAADI. The CDR3 DNA reads TGCGCCAGCAGTGAATCTAGCGGGGTCGGCGGGGAGCTGTTTTTT. Translation gives CASSESSGVGGELFF.

This clone is a singleton in its sample. This chain links TRBV4-1 with TRBJ2-3; perhaps TRBD1 as D (6 bases). Germline CDR1 MGHRA, CDR2 YSYEKL. The CDR3 sequence is 16 residues long. The V gene lost 2 bases and the J gene lost 0 bases, with 12 bases spanning the gap. CDR3 loop: CASSQPGHQSTDTQYF. CDR3 sequence (DNA): TGCGCCAGCAGCCAACCGGGACACCAGAGCACAGATACGCAGTATTTT.

The chain links TRBV7-9 to TRBJ2-7; no clear D. This CDR3 has 14 amino acids. V was shortened by 3 bases and J by 2 bases, with 11 bases between the two germline ends. Germline V lookup: CDR1 SEHNR, CDR2 FQNEAQ (reference sequence). CDR3 in DNA: TGTGCCAGCAGCTTTACTGGCAGCACCTACGAGCAGTACTTC. This translates into CASSFTGSTYEQYF.

The genes are TRBV7-6 and TRBJ1-6; no definite D call. Trimming took off 2 bases at V and 7 bases at J, with 12 bases between the two ends. Germline-derived CDR1 and CDR2 are SGHVS and FNYEAQ. This CDR3 has 15 residues. In nucleotides, the CDR3 is TGTGCCAGCAGCTTACGGTACCGGAGAAATTCACCCCTCCACTTT. Its protein product is CASSLRYRRNSPLHF.

J is TRBJ2-1 and V is TRBV9; D perhaps matches TRBD1 (7 bases). This CDR3 is 16 amino acids long. CDR1 is SGDLS, CDR2 YYNGEE, per germline. The V end lost 3 bases, the J end lost 6 bases, and 19 bases lay between the germline ends. CDR3 nucleotide sequence: TGTGCCAGCAGCGCAGGGGGGAGCCGAGGCGGCAATGAGCAGTTCTTC. This codes for CASSAGGSRGGNEQFF.

This chain links TRBV11-1 with TRBJ1-2, with D unclear. CDR1 and CDR2 (germline): SGHAT, FQDESV (reference sequence). There are 16 residues in the CDR3. Trimming took 3 bases from V and 1 from J, leaving 15 bases between them. In nucleotides, the CDR3 is TGTGCCAGCAGCTTCGAGGTGCGGATGTTTAACTATGGCTACACCTTC. Amino acids: CASSFEVRMFNYGYTF.

The J gene is TRBJ2-5, the V gene TRBV7-3; perhaps TRBD2 as D (5 bases). Germline V gene sequence: CDR1 SGHTA, CDR2 FQGTGA. CDR3 length equals 13 residues. The germline V and J ends were trimmed by 5 bases and 7 bases, with 14 bases remaining between them. The CDR3 loop reads CASSGGYDGTQYF. In DNA, the CDR3 is TGTGCCAGCAGCGGAGGTTACGACGGGACCCAGTACTTC.

The chain is built from TRBV28 and TRBJ1-5; maybe TRBD1 (6 bases). CDR3 length equals 16 residues. Germline values: CDR1 MDHEN, CDR2 SYDVKM. Trimming pared 5 bases from V and 3 bases from J, leaving 17 bases between. The CDR3 loop reads CASSLQGVWVNQPQHF. DNA for the CDR3: TGTGCCAGCAGTCTACAGGGTGTGTGGGTCAATCAGCCCCAGCATTTT.

The V and J genes are TRBV4-2 and TRBJ2-5, with 7 positions matching TRBD2. V lost 0 bases and J lost 5; bases outside the gene matches: 9. The CDR3 has 16 amino acids. Germline values: CDR1 LGHNA, CDR2 YNFKEQ. This CDR3 is CASSQDWAGRGETQYF. In DNA, the CDR3 is TGTGCCAGCAGCCAAGATTGGGCAGGGCGGGGGGAGACCCAGTACTTC.

The V call is TRBV19, the J call TRBJ2-4; 8 bases fit TRBD1. This CDR3 is 18 amino acids long. V was clipped by 5 bases and J by 0 bases; unmatched bases: 12. Germline CDR1 and CDR2: LNHDA and SQIVND (reference sequence). The CDR3 reads CASSADRDLILAKNIQYF. Written as DNA, the CDR3 is TGTGCCAGTAGTGCGGACAGGGATCTTATCCTAGCCAAAAACATTCAGTACTTC.